Sequencing of this T cell receptor beta chain was carried out in a study of T cells in Graves' hyperthyroidism and ophthalmopathy. There are a few counts of this clonotype. The investigators amplified TCR beta CDR3 regions from RNA transcripts. During a first-round RT-PCR of the TCR CDR3, the HTBI primer set was used. Via MiXCR, TCRdb re-called the multiplex PCR reads, giving one row per CDR3 protein. Of about 350,000 distinct CDR3 sequences in the sample, about 15% were seen once. The CDR3 loop spans 16 amino acids. The trim removed 3 bases at V and 5 bases at J, leaving 5 bases unmatched. The V gene's germline CDR1 is SGHDN and CDR2 FVKESK. Calling Graves' hyperthyroidism stable meant ophthalmopathy did not progress within 18 months.

This TCR derives from a woman aged 30 to 39 with Graves' hyperthyroidism. This rearrangement joins TRBV14 to TRBJ2-5; the match to TRBD2 covers 14 bases. The sequenced sample was blood. Written as DNA, the CDR3 is TGTGCCAGCAGCCATTGGGGACTAGCGGGAGACGAGACCCAGTACTTC. It is translated as CASSHWGLAGDETQYF.